The text below deals with one TCR beta chain. This entry is derived from a study of blood T cell repertoires in COVID-19. Study-wide background: The United States, Italy and Spain provided the acute and convalescent COVID-19 samples. The cDNA or gDNA used as material had been derived from T cells, B-cell-depleted T cells, or PBMCs.

In the original analysis: Estimation of nucleated cell counts relied on the amplification of reference gene primers. The assay was immunoSEQ multiplex PCR, and TCRdb's table has in-frame clones only and misses some. The DNA gave D and trimming, while V, J and clone size come from that table. The sample records 140,000 or so clones, approximately 92% being singletons. CDR3 length equals 15 residues. The germline V gene has CDR1 SNHLY and CDR2 FYNNEI. V was pared by 6 bases and J by 2 bases, with 6 bases of the junction left unmatched. Specimen: peripheral blood. This TCR derives from a woman aged 60 to 75 with active COVID-19. The chain combines TRBV2 with TRBJ1-4; 7 positions match TRBD1. The CDR3 bases are TGTGCCAGCAGAAAGCAGGGGGTTACTAATGAAAAACTGTTTTTT. It is translated as CASRKQGVTNEKLFF.